This entry describes one T cell receptor beta chain. The same CDR3 also results from other DNA sequences found in this sample. The data are from a study of shared clonotypes between healthy human individuals. Study background: Donors, aged 18 to 49, were two women and a few men.

Profiling relied on immunoSEQ multiplex PCR, and the TCRdb table lists in-frame clones only, not all of them. Among millions of clones listed, approximately 95% were seen once. This CDR3 spans 14 amino acids. The junction had 2 bases not matched to a gene; V was cut back by 5 bases and J by 1 base. Germline CDR1 LNHNV, CDR2 YYDKDF (reference sequence). J is TRBJ2-7 and V is TRBV15; 10 nucleotides match TRBD1. Sequenced sample: naive CD4+ T cells sorted from blood. Noted subset: CD45RA+ positively selected. The clonotype was recovered from a young man in good health. DNA for the CDR3: TGTGCCACCAGCCCGGGACAGGGGTCCTACGAGCAGTACTTC. This gives the protein CATSPGQGSYEQYF.